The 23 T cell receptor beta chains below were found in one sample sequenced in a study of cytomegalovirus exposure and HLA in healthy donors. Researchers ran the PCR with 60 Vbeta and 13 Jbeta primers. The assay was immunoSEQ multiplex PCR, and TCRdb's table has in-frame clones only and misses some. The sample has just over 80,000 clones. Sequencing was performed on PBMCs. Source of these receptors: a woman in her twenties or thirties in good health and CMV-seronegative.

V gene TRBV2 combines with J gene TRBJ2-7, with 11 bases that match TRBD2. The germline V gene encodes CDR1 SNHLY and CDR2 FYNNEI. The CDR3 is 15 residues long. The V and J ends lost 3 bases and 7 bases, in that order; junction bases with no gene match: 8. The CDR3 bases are TGTGCCAGCAGTGATTTAACTAGCGGGAGTGGGGAGCAGTACTTC. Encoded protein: CASSDLTSGSGEQYF.

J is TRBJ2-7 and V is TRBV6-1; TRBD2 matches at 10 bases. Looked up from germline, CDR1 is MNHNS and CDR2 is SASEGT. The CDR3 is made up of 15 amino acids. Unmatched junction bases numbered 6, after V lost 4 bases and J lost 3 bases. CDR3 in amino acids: CASSVGLAGDYEQYF. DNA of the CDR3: TGTGCCAGCAGTGTAGGGCTAGCGGGAGACTACGAGCAGTACTTC.

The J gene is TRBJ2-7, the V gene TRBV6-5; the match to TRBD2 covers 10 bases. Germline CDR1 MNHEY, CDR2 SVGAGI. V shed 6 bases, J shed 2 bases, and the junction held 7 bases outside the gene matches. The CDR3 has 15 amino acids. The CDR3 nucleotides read TGTGCCAGCAGCCGTAGCGGGGGGCCCACCTACGAGCAGTACTTC. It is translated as CASSRSGGPTYEQYF.

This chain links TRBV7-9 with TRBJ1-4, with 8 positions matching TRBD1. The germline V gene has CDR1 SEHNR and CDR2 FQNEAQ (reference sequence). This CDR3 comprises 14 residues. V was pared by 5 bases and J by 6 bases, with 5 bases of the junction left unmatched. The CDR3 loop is CASSPDREDEKLFF. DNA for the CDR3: TGTGCCAGCAGCCCGGACAGGGAGGATGAAAAACTGTTTTTT.

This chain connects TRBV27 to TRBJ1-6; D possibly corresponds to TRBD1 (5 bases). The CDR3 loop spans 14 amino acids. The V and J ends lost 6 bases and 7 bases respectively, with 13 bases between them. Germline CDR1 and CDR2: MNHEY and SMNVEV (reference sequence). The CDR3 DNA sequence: TGTGCCAGCAGGAGGAGCAGGGAAAATTCACCCCTCCACTTT. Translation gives CASRRSRENSPLHF.

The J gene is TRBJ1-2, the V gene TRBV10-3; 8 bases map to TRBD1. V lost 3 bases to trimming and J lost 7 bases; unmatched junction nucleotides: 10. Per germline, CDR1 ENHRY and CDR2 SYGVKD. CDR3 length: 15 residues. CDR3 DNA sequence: TGTGCCATCAGTGACCCCGGGACAGGATTCGGTGGCTACACCTTC. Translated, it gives CAISDPGTGFGGYTF.

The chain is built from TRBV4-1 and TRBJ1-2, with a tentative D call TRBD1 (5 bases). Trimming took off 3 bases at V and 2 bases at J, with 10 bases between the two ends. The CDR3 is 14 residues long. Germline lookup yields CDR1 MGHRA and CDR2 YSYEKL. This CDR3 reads CASSQEGRNYGYTF. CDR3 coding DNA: TGCGCCAGCAGCCAGGAGGGACGGAACTATGGCTACACCTTC.

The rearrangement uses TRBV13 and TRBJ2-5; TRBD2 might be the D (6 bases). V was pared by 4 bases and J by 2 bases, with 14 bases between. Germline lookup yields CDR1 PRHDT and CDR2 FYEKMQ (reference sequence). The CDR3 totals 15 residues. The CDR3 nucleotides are TGTGCCAGCAGCTCATTCGGACTATCTCAAGAGACCCAGTACTTC. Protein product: CASSSFGLSQETQYF.

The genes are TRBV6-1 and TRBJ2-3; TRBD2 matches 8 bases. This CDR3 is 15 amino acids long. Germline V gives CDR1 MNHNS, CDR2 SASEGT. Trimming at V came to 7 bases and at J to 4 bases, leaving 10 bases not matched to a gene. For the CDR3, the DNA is TGTGCCAGCATAGGGGGACTAGAAATGGCAGATACGCAGTATTTT. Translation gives CASIGGLEMADTQYF.

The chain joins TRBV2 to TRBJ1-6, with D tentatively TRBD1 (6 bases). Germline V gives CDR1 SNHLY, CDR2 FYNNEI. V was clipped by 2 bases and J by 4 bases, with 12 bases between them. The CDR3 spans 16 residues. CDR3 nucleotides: TGTGCCAGCAGTGAATTCCGTACAGGGTATAATTCACCCCTCCACTTT. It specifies CASSEFRTGYNSPLHF.

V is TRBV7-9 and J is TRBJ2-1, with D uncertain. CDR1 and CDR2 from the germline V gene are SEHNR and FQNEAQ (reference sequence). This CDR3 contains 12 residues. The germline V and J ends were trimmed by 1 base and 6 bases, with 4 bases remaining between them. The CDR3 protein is CASSLGSNEQFF. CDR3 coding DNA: TGTGCCAGCAGCTTAGGTAGCAATGAGCAGTTCTTC.

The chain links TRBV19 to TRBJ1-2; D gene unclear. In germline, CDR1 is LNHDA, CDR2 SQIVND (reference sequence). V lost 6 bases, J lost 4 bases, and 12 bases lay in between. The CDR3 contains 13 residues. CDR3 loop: CASRQGASYGYTF. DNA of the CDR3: TGTGCCAGTAGGCAAGGAGCGAGCTATGGCTACACCTTC.

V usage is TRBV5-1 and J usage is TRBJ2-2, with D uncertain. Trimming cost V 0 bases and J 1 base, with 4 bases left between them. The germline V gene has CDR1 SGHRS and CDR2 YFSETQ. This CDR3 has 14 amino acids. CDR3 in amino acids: CASSLAGNTGELFF. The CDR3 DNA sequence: TGCGCCAGCAGCTTGGCCGGGAACACCGGGGAGCTGTTTTTT.

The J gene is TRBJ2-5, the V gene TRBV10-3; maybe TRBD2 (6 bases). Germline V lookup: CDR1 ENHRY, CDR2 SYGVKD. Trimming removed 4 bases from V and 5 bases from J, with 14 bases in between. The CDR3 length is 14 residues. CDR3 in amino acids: CAISVGWGDETQYF. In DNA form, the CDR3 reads TGTGCCATCAGTGTCGGGTGGGGGGACGAGACCCAGTACTTC.

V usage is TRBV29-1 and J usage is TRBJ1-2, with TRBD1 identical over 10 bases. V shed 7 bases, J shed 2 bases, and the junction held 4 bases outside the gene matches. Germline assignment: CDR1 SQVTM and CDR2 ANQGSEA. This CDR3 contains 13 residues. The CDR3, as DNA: TGCAGCGCGAGGACAGGGGGAAACTATGGCTACACCTTC. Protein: CSARTGGNYGYTF.

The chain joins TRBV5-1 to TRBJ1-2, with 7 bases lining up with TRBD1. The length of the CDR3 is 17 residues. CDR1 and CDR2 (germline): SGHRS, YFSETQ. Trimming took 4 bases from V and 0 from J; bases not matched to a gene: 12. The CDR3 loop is CASSPWTGDLANYGYTF. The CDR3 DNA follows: TGCGCCAGCAGCCCCTGGACAGGCGACTTAGCTAACTATGGCTACACCTTC.

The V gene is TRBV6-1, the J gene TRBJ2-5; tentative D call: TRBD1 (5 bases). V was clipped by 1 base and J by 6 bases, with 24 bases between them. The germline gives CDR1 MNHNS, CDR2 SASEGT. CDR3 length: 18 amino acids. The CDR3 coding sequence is TGTGCCAGCAGTGAAGGCAATCGGGCAGGGATAGGGAAGAAGACCCAGTACTTC. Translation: CASSEGNRAGIGKKTQYF.

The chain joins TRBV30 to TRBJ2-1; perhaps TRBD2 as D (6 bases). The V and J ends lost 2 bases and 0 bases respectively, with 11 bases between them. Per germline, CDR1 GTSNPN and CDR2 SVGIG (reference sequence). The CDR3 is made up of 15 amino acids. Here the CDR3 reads CAWSPGTSSYNEQFF. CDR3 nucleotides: TGTGCCTGGAGTCCCGGGACTTCCTCCTACAATGAGCAGTTCTTC. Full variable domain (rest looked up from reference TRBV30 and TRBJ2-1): SQTIHQWPATLVQPVGSPLSLECTVEGTSNPNLYWYRQAAGRGLQLLFYSVGIGQISSEVPQNLSASRPQDRQFILSSKKLLLSDSGFYLCAWSPGTSSYNEQFFGPGTRLTVL.

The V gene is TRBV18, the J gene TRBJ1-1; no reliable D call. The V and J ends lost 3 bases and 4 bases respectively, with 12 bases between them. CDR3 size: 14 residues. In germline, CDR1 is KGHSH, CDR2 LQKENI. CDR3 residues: CASSPEGSVTEAFF. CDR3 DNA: TGTGCCAGCTCACCCGAGGGAAGTGTCACTGAAGCTTTCTTT.

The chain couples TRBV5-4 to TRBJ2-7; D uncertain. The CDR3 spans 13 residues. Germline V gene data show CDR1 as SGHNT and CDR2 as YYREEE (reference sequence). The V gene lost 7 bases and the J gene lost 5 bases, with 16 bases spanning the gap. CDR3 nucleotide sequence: TGTGCCAGCCGGCCGGCCGAGGCGGACGAGCAGTACTTC. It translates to CASRPAEADEQYF.

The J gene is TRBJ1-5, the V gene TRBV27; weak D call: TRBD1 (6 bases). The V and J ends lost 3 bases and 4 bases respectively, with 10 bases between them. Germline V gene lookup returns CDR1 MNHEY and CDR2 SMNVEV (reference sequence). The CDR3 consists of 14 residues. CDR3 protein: CASSLNRGNQPQHF. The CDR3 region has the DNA TGTGCCAGCAGTTTGAATAGGGGGAATCAGCCCCAGCATTTT.

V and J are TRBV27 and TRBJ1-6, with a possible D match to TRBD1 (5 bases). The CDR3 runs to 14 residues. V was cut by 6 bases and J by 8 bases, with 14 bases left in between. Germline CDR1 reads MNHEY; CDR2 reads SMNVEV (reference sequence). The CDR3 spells CASRPQGEHSPLHF. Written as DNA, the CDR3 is TGTGCCAGCAGGCCCCAGGGTGAACATTCACCCCTCCACTTT.

The CDR3 loop is CASRLVAGDFYEQYF. As DNA, the CDR3 is TGTGCCAGCAGACTAGTAGCGGGGGACTTCTACGAGCAGTACTTC. The rearrangement links TRBV6-1 to TRBJ2-7; 9 bases line up with TRBD2. The V gene end was trimmed by 6 bases and the J gene end by 3 bases; junction bases not matched to a gene: 9. The CDR3 consists of 15 residues. Germline V gives CDR1 MNHNS, CDR2 SASEGT.